The TCR beta chain under discussion was sequenced for a study of blood T cell repertoires in COVID-19. Study at large: Italy, Spain and the United States were the sources of the convalescent and acute COVID-19 samples. From T cells, B-cell-depleted T cells, or PBMCs came the material, which was cDNA or gDNA.

In the source study's methods: Amplifying reference gene primers gave estimates of nucleated cell counts. The method was immunoSEQ multiplex PCR; TCRdb's version includes in-frame clones alone and lacks a portion of them. The DNA gave D and trimming, while V, J and clone size come from that table. The sample has about 180,000 clones, roughly 85% seen once. The V gene's germline CDR1 is MGHRA and CDR2 YSYEKL. With 5 bases removed from V and 1 base from J, the gap between germline ends came to 8 bases. This CDR3 comprises 13 residues. This TCR derives from a human donor with active or convalescent COVID-19. The donor label of this sample is uncertain. The chain recombines TRBV4-1 with TRBJ1-1; D is uncertain. Input material: peripheral blood. The DNA for the CDR3 is TGCGCCAGCAGCACCCTACCGAACACTGAAGCTTTCTTT. It specifies CASSTLPNTEAFF.